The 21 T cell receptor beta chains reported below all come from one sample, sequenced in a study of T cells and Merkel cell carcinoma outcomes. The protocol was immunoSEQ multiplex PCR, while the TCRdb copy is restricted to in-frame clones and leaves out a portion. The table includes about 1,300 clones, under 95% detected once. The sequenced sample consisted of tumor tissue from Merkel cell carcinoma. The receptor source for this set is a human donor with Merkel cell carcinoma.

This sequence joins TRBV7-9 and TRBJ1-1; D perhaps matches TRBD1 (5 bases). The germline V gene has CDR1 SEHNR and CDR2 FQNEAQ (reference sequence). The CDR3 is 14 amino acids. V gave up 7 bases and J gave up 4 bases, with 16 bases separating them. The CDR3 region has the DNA TGTGCCAGCACCTGGGAAGGGGCGGGCACTGAAGCTTTCTTT. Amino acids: CASTWEGAGTEAFF.

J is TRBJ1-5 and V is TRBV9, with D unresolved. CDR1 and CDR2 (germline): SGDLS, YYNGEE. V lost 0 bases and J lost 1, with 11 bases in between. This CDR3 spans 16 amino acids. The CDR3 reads CASSVGAGGSNQPQHF. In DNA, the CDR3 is TGTGCCAGCAGCGTAGGAGCGGGTGGAAGCAATCAGCCCCAGCATTTT.

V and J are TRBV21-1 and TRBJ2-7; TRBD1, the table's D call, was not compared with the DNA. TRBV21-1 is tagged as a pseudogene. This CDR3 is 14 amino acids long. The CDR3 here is CASSKVNTTYEQYF. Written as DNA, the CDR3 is TGTGCCAGCAGCAAAGTAAACACCACCTACGAGCAGTACTTC.

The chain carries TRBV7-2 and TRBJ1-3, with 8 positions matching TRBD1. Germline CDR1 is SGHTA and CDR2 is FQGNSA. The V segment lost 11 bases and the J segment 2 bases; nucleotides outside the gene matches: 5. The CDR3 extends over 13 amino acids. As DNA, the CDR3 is TGTGCCGGTCAACAGGGGGCTGGAAACACCATATATTTT. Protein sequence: CAGQQGAGNTIYF.

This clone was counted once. CDR3 amino acids: CASSQLRTALSNQPQHF. Here the CDR3 DNA reads TGTGCCAGCAGCCAGCTACGGACAGCCCTTAGCAATCAGCCCCAGCATTTT. The rearrangement joins TRBV4-2 to TRBJ1-5; TRBD1 might be the D (6 bases). Per the germline V gene, CDR1 is LGHNA and CDR2 is YNFKEQ. V was cut by 3 bases and J by 0 bases, with 15 bases left in between. This CDR3 is built from 17 residues.

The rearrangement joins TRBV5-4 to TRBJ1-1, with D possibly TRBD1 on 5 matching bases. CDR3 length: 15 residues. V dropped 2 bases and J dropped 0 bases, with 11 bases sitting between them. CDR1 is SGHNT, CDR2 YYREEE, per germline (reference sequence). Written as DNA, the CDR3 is TGTGCCAGCAGCTTAGGGACGGGGATGAACACTGAAGCTTTCTTT. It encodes CASSLGTGMNTEAFF.

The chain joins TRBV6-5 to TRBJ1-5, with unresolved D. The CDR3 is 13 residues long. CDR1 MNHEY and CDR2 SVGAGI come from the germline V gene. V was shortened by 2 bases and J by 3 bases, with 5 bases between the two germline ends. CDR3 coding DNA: TGTGCCAGCAGTTACGGGAACAATCAGCCCCAGCATTTT. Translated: CASSYGNNQPQHF.

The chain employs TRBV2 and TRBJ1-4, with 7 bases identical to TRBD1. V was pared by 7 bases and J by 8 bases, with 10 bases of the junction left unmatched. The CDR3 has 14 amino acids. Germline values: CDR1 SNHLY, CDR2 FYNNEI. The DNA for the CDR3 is TGTGCCAGCACCCGAGACAGGGTGGGCGAAAAACTGTTTTTT. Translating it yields CASTRDRVGEKLFF.

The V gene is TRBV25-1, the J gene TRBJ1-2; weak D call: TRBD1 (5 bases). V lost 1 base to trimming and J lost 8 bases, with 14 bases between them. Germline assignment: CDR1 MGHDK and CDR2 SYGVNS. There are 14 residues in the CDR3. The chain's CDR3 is CASSESAGRGGYTF. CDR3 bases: TGTGCCAGCAGTGAATCGGCAGGGCGCGGAGGCTACACCTTC.

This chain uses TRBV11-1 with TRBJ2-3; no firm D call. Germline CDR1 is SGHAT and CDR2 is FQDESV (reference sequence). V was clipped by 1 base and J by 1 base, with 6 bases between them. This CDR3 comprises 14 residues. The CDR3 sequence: CASSLDSRTDTQYF. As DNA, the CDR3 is TGTGCCAGCAGCTTAGACAGCCGCACAGATACGCAGTATTTT.

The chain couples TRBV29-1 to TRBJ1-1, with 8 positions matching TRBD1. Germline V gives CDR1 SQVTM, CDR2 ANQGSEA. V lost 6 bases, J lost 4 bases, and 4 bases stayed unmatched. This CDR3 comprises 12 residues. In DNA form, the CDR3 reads TGCAGCGTGCCGACAGGGGCCACTGAAGCTTTCTTT. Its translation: CSVPTGATEAFF.

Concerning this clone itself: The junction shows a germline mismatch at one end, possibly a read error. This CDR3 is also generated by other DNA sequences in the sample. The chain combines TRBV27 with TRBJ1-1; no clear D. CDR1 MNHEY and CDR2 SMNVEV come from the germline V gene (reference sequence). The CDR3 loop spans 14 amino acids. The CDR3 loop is CASSFLPPNTEAFF. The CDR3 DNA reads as TGTGCCAGCAGTTTTCTCCCACCTAACACTGAAGCTTTTTTT.

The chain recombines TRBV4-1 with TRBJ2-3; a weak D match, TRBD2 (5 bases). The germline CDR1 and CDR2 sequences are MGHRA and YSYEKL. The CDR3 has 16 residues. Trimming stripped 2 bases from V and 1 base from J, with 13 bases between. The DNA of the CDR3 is TGCGCCAGCAGCCAAAGCCCAAGTAGCGGCACAGATACGCAGTATTTT. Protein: CASSQSPSSGTDTQYF.

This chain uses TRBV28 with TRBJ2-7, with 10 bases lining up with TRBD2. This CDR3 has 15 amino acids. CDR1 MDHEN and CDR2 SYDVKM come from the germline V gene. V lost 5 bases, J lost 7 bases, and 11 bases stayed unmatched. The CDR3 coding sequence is TGTGCCAGCAGTCGAGGGACTAGCGCCGGTGAAGAGCAGTACTTC. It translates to CASSRGTSAGEEQYF.

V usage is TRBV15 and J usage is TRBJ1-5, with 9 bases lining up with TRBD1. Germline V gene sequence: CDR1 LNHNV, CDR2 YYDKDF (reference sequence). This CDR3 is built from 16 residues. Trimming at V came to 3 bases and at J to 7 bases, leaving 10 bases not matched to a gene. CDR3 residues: CATSRTGQGRGQPQHF. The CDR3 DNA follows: TGTGCCACCAGCAGGACGGGACAGGGAAGGGGGCAGCCCCAGCATTTT.

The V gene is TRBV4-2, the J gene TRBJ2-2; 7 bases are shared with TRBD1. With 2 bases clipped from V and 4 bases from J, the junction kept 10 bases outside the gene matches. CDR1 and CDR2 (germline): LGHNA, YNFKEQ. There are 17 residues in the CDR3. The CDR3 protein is CASSQRLTGSGTGELFF. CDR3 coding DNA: TGTGCCAGCAGCCAACGACTGACAGGGTCGGGCACCGGGGAGCTGTTTTTT.

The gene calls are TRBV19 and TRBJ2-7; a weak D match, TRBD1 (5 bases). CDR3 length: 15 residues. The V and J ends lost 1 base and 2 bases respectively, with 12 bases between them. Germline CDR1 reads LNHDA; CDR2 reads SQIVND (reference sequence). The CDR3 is CASSIGTLPTYEQYF. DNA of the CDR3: TGTGCCAGTAGTATAGGGACACTACCTACCTACGAGCAGTACTTC.

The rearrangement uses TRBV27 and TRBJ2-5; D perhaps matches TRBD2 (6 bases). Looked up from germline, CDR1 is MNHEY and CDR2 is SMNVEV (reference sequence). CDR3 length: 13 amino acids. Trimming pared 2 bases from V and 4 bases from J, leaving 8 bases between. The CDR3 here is CASSLGGRETQYF. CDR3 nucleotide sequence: TGTGCCAGCAGTTTAGGGGGGAGAGAGACCCAGTACTTC.

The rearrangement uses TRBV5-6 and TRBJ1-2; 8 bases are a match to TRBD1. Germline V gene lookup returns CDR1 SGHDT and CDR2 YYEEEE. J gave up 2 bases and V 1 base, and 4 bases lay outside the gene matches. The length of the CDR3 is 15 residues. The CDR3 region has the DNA TGTGCCAGCAGCTTGTTGGACAGGGAGAACTATGGCTACACCTTC. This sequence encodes CASSLLDRENYGYTF. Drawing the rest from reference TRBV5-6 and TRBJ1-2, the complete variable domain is DAGVTQSPTHLIKTRGQQVTLRCSPKSGHDTVSWYQQALGQGPQFIFQYYEEEERQRGNFPDRFSGHQFPNYSSELNVNALLLGDSALYLCASSLLDRENYGYTFGSGTRLTVV.

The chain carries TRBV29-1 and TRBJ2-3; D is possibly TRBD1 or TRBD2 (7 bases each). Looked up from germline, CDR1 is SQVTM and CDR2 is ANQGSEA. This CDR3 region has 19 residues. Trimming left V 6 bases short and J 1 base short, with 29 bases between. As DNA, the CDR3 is TGCAGCGTCCAAAGCCCCAGGGGGACTACCCCCAGCCGCACAGATACGCAGTATTTT. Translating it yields CSVQSPRGTTPSRTDTQYF.

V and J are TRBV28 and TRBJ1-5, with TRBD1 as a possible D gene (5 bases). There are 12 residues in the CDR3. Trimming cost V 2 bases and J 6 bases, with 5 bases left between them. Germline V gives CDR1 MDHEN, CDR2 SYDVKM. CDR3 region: CASSLRGQPQHF. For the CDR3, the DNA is TGTGCCAGCAGTTTAAGGGGTCAGCCCCAGCATTTT.